These T cell receptor beta chains were read from a single sample in a study of PD-1 blockade in classical Hodgkin lymphoma. Profiling relied on immunoSEQ multiplex PCR, and the TCRdb table lists in-frame clones only, not all of them. This table has approximately 50,000 clones, 88% appearing once. The sequenced sample was peripheral blood mononuclear cells (PBMCs), obtained before the second cycle of nivolumab. Receptors originate from a human donor with classical Hodgkin lymphoma. Both conserved end residues are part of each CDR3. Each record gives: D gene, V gene, clone size, J gene, CDR3 DNA, CDR3 protein. D genes are given only for firm matches. Not all rows give a size; the values are once, few, many and, for expanded clones, a class.

d_gene: -; v_gene: TRBV5-1; abundance: -; j_gene: TRBJ2-3; CDR3nt: TGCGCCAGCAGCTCCAATTCGGGCACAGATACGCAGTATTTT; CDR3aa: CASSSNSGTDTQYF
d_gene: -; v_gene: TRBV18; abundance: -; j_gene: TRBJ2-3; CDR3nt: TGTGCCAGCTCACCTTCGACCGGAACAGATACGCAGTATTTT; CDR3aa: CASSPSTGTDTQYF
d_gene: -; v_gene: TRBV5-1; abundance: -; j_gene: TRBJ1-2; CDR3nt: TGCGCCAGCAGCTTGTCAGGCTTAGGGAACTATGGCTACACCTTC; CDR3aa: CASSLSGLGNYGYTF
d_gene: TRBD1; v_gene: TRBV29-1; abundance: -; j_gene: TRBJ2-2; CDR3nt: TGCAGCGTTGCCGGGGACAGGGGGCACCGGGAGCTGTTTTTT; CDR3aa: CSVAGDRGHRELFF
d_gene: -; v_gene: TRBV5-1; abundance: -; j_gene: TRBJ2-2; CDR3nt: TGCGCCAGCAGCGCCAGGGACGGCACCGGGGAGCTGTTTTTT; CDR3aa: CASSARDGTGELFF
d_gene: -; v_gene: TRBV2; abundance: -; j_gene: TRBJ1-4; CDR3nt: TGTGCCAGCAGTGAAGGAAGGGAGGAAAAACTGTTTTTT; CDR3aa: CASSEGREEKLFF
d_gene: -; v_gene: TRBV6-6; abundance: -; j_gene: TRBJ2-3; CDR3nt: TGTGCCAGCAGTTACTCGAGTCTCCCGGATACGCAGTATTTT; CDR3aa: CASSYSSLPDTQYF
d_gene: -; v_gene: TRBV11-2; abundance: -; j_gene: TRBJ1-1; CDR3nt: TGTGCCAGCAGCCCAACAGGGAACACTGAAGCTTTCTTT; CDR3aa: CASSPTGNTEAFF
d_gene: -; v_gene: TRBV19; abundance: -; j_gene: TRBJ2-1; CDR3nt: TGTGCCAGTAGTGCCGGTCAGAGCTCCTACAATGAGCAGTTCTTC; CDR3aa: CASSAGQSSYNEQFF
d_gene: -; v_gene: TRBV19; abundance: once; j_gene: TRBJ1-5; CDR3nt: TGTGCCAGTAGTATGGGCCGGGGTGAGCCCCAGCATTTT; CDR3aa: CASSMGRGEPQHF
d_gene: -; v_gene: TRBV6-6; abundance: -; j_gene: TRBJ1-2; CDR3nt: TGTGCCAGCAGCAGGGACACTTTCTATGGCTACACCTTC; CDR3aa: CASSRDTFYGYTF
d_gene: TRBD1; v_gene: TRBV6-5; abundance: -; j_gene: TRBJ1-1; CDR3nt: TGTGCCAGCAGTCATACAGGGGTCGGGGGTACTGAAGCTTTCTTT; CDR3aa: CASSHTGVGGTEAFF
d_gene: -; v_gene: TRBV5-1; abundance: -; j_gene: TRBJ1-5; CDR3nt: TGCGCCAGCAGCTTGAATAGCAATCAGCCCCAGCATTTT; CDR3aa: CASSLNSNQPQHF
d_gene: TRBD1; v_gene: TRBV14; abundance: -; j_gene: TRBJ2-7; CDR3nt: TGTGCCAGCAGCTGGGGACAGGGAAGGTCCTACGAGCAGTACTTC; CDR3aa: CASSWGQGRSYEQYF
d_gene: TRBD2; v_gene: TRBV19; abundance: few; j_gene: TRBJ2-1; CDR3nt: TGTGCCACTCGGGCGGGGGTAGGGTCCTACAATGAGCAGTTCTTC; CDR3aa: CATRAGVGSYNEQFF
d_gene: -; v_gene: TRBV5-1; abundance: -; j_gene: TRBJ2-1; CDR3nt: TGCGCCAGCAGCGGGGGCCCATCAAGTGAGCAGTTCTTC; CDR3aa: CASSGGPSSEQFF
d_gene: -; v_gene: TRBV4-1; abundance: few; j_gene: TRBJ1-2; CDR3nt: TGCGCCAGCAGCCATCACCGGGACGAACCAACCTATGGCTACACCTTC; CDR3aa: CASSHHRDEPTYGYTF
d_gene: -; v_gene: TRBV2; abundance: -; j_gene: TRBJ1-1; CDR3nt: TGTGCCAGCAGTGTTATGACGGTGTCAAACCCTGAAGCTTTCTTT; CDR3aa: CASSVMTVSNPEAFF
d_gene: -; v_gene: TRBV5-1; abundance: once; j_gene: TRBJ2-7; CDR3nt: TGCGCCAGCAGCTTGGAGGGCTCCTCCTACGAGCAGTACTTC; CDR3aa: CASSLEGSSYEQYF
d_gene: -; v_gene: TRBV5-1; abundance: -; j_gene: TRBJ1-2; CDR3nt: TGCGCCAGCAGCTTAGGGCAGCAAATCTATGGCTACACCTTC; CDR3aa: CASSLGQQIYGYTF
d_gene: -; v_gene: TRBV6-6; abundance: -; j_gene: TRBJ2-7; CDR3nt: TGTGCCAGCAGTTACTCGATAGGTTACTACTTC; CDR3aa: CASSYSIGYYF
d_gene: -; v_gene: TRBV5-6; abundance: -; j_gene: TRBJ2-3; CDR3nt: TGTGCCAGCAGCTTTGGCACAGATACGCAGTATTTT; CDR3aa: CASSFGTDTQYF
d_gene: -; v_gene: TRBV7-9; abundance: -; j_gene: TRBJ2-2; CDR3nt: TGTGCCAGCAGCTTTCCGTCGGTCCGGGGAACCGGGGAGCTGTTTTTT; CDR3aa: CASSFPSVRGTGELFF